This TCR beta chain stems from a study of shared T cell receptors in the human thymus. Per the germline V gene, CDR1 is MGHRA and CDR2 is YSYEKL. Trimming shortened V by 0 bases and J by 9 bases, and 6 bases separated the two germline ends. The CDR3 totals 13 residues. This clone was picked up a small number of times. Clones were read by immunoSEQ multiplex PCR, and TCRdb kept only the in-frame ones, dropping some. This table has 720,000 or so clones, 70% to 90% appearing once. These data were likewise used in another study, on human thymus T cells. That paper adds: Healthy Finnish infants undergoing corrective surgery for congenital heart defects were used as donors. Corrective heart surgery yielded resections, and these provided the thymus tissue. It looked as if thymic and blood repertoires used V and J genes in a biased way.

The TCR sequence derives from a girl under two years old with a congenital heart defect. The sample taken for sequencing was thymocytes. The V call is TRBV4-1, the J call TRBJ1-6; no clear D gene. The CDR3, as DNA: TGCGCCAGCAGCCAAGATCGGGGTTCACCCCTCCACTTT. It yields the protein CASSQDRGSPLHF.